In its sample, the clone carrying this TCR beta chain was seen a few times. A sample-barcoded 5' primer and a J-beta primer mix were used in a second PCR of about 6 to 12 cycles. Every cDNA was tagged by a template-switch adaptor with 12 random nucleotides. A minimum of 2.5 million CDR3-containing paired-end reads was obtained for each sample. TCRdb itself ran the 5' RACE reads through MiXCR, one entry per CDR3 protein. The data show roughly 800,000 distinct CDR3 sequences, 20% to 25% seen once. These data originate in a study of blood T cells in healthy people across ages. The sample also formed part of further work on T cells of mothers and their children.

Sequenced sample: blood. This receptor was taken from a boy aged 5-17 years in good health.

The CDR3 DNA reads as TGTGCCAGCAGCTCCCGCGACAGGCCAGATACGCAGTATTTT. Amino acid sequence: CASSSRDRPDTQYF. The chain has TRBV7-2 and TRBJ2-3; a possible D gene is TRBD1 (6 bases). The CDR3 is made up of 14 amino acids. Germline CDR1 is SGHTA and CDR2 is FQGNSA. V lost 4 bases to trimming and J lost 4 bases, with 12 bases between them. The whole variable domain, filled in from reference TRBV7-2 and TRBJ2-3, reads GAGVSQSPSNKVTEKGKDVELRCDPISGHTALYWYRQSLGQGLEFLIYFQGNSAPDKSGLPSDRFSAERTGGSVSTLTIQRTQQEDSAVYLCASSSRDRPDTQYFGPGTRLTVL.